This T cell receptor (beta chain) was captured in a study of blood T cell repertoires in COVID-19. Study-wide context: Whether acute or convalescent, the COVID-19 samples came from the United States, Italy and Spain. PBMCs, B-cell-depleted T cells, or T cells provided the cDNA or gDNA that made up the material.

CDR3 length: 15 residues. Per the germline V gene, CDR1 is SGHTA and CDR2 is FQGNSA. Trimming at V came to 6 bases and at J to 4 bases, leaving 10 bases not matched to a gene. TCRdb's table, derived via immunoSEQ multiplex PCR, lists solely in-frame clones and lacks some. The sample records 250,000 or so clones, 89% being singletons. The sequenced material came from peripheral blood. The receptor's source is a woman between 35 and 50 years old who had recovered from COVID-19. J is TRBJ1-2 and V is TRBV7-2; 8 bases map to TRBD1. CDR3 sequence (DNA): TGTGCCAGCAGGGAGACAGGGGCGGAATCCTATGGCTACACCTTC. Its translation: CASRETGAESYGYTF. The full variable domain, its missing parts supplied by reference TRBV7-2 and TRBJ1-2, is GAGVSQSPSNKVTEKGKDVELRCDPISGHTALYWYRQSLGQGLEFLIYFQGNSAPDKSGLPSDRFSAERTGGSVSTLTIQRTQQEDSAVYLCASRETGAESYGYTFGSGTRLTVV.